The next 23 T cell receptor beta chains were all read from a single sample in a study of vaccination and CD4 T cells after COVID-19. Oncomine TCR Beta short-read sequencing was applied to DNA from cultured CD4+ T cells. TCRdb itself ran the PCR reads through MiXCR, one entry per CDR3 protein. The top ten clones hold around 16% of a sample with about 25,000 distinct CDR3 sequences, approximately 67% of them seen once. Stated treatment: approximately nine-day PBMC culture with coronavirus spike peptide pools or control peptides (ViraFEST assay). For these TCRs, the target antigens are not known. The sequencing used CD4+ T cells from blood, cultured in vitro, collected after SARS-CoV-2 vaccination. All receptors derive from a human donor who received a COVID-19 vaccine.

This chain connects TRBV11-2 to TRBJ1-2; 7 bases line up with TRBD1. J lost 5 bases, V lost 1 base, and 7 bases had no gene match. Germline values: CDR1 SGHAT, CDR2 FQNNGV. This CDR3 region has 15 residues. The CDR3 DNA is TGTGCCAGCAGCTTAGTCGGCCAGGGGGTGTATGGCTACACCTTC. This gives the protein CASSLVGQGVYGYTF.

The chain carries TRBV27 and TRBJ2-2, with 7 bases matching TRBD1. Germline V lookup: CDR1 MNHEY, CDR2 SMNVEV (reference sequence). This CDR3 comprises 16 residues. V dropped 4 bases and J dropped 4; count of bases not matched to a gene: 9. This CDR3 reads CASSYPPGQTTGELFF. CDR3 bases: TGTGCCAGCAGTTACCCTCCGGGACAGACCACCGGGGAGCTGTTTTTT.

The CDR3 nucleotides read TGTGCCAGCAGCTTGCTTCCTGGACAGGGGATTAACTATGGCTACACCTTC. Protein product: CASSLLPGQGINYGYTF. The chain links TRBV7-9 to TRBJ1-2; TRBD1 matches 9 bases. The germline CDR1 and CDR2 sequences are SEHNR and FQNEAQ (reference sequence). J gave up 1 base and V 3 bases, and 9 bases lay outside the gene matches. This CDR3 is built from 17 residues.

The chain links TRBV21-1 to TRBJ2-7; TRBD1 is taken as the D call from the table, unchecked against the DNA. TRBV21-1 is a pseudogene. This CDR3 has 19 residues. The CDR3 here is CASSQLRDRGSNWIHEQYF. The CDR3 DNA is TGTGCCAGCAGCCAACTCCGGGACAGGGGGTCAAACTGGATTCACGAGCAGTACTTC.

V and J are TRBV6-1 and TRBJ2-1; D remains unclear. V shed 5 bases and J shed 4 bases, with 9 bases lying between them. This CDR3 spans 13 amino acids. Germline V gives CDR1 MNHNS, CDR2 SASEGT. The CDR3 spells CASSPGRYNEQFF. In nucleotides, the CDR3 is TGTGCCAGCAGTCCCGGGCGTTACAATGAGCAGTTCTTC.

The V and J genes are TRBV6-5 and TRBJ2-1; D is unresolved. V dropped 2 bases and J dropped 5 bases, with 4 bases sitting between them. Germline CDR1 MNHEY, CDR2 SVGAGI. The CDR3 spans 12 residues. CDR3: CASSYRHNEQFF. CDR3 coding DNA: TGTGCCAGCAGTTACCGCCACAATGAGCAGTTCTTC.

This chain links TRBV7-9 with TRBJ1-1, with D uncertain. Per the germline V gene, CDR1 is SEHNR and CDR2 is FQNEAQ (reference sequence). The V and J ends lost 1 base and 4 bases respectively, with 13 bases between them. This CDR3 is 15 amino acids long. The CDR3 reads CASSLGWGAITEAFF. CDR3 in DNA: TGTGCCAGCAGCTTAGGCTGGGGTGCGATCACTGAAGCTTTCTTT.

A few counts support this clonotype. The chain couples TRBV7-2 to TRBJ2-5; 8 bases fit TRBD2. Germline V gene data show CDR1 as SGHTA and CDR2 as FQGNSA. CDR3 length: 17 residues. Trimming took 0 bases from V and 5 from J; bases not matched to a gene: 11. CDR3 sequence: CASSLARWRGEGETQYF. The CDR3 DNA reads TGTGCCAGCAGCTTAGCGCGTTGGCGGGGGGAGGGGGAGACCCAGTACTTC.

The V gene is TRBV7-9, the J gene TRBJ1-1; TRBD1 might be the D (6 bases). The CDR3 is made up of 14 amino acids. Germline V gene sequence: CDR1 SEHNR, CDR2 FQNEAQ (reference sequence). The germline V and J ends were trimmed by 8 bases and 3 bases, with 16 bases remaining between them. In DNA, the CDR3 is TGTGCCAGCGCACTGGGGGCGTCCCACACTGAAGCTTTCTTT. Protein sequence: CASALGASHTEAFF.

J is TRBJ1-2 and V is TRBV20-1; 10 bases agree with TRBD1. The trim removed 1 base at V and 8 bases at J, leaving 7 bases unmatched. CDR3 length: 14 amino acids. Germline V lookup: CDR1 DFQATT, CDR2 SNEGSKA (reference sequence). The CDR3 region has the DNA TGCAGTGCTAGAGCTCGACAGGGGGCTTTCGGCTACACCTTC. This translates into CSARARQGAFGYTF.

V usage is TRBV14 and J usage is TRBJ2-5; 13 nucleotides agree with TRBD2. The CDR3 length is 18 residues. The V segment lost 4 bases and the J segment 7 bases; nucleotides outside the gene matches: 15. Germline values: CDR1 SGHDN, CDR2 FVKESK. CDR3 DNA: TGTGCCAGCAGCCGTAGCAGACTAGCGGGGGGCTTACACTTGACCCAGTACTTC. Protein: CASSRSRLAGGLHLTQYF.

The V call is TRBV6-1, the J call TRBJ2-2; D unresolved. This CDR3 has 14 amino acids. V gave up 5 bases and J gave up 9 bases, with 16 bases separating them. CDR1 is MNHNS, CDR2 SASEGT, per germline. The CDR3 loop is CASSRDKNNRELFF. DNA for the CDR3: TGTGCCAGCAGTCGAGACAAGAACAACCGGGAGCTGTTTTTT.

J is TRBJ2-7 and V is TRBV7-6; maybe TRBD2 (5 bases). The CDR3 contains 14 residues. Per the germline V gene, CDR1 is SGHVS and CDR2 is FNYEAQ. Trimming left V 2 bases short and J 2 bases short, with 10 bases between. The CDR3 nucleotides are TGTGCCAGCAGCTTACCCGGGGTGGCCTACGAGCAGTACTTC. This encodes CASSLPGVAYEQYF.

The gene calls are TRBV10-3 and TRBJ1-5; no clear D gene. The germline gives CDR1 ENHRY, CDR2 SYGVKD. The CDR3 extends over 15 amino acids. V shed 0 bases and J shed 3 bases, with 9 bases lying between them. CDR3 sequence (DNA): TGTGCCATCAGTGAGTCAGGACTGTCCAATCAGCCCCAGCATTTT. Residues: CAISESGLSNQPQHF.

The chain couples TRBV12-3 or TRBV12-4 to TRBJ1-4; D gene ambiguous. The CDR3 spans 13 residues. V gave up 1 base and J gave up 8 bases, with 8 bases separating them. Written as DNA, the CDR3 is TGTGCCAGCAGTTTAGAAGGAGGGGAAAAACTGTTTTTT. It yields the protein CASSLEGGEKLFF.

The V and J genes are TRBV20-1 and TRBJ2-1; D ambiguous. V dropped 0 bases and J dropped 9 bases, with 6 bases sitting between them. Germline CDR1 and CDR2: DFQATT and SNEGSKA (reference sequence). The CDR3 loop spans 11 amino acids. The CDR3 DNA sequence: TGCAGTGCTAGAGATGAAGGTGAGCAGTTCTTC. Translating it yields CSARDEGEQFF.

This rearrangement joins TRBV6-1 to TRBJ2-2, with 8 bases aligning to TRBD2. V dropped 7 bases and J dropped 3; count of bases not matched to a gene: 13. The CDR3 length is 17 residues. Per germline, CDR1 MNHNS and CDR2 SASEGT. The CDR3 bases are TGTGCCAGCACCTACGGGGAAGGACTAGCAGACACCGGGGAGCTGTTTTTT. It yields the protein CASTYGEGLADTGELFF.

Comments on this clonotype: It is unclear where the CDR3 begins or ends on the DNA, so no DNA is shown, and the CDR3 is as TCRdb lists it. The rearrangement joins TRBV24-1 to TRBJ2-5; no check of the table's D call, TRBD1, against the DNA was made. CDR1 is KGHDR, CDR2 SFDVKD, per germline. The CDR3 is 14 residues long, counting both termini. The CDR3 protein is CATSDFGAGETQYF.

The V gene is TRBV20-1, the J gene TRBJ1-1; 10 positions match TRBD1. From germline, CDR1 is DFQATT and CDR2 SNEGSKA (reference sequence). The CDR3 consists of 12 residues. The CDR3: CKPPGQGTEAFF. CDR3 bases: TGCAAACCACCGGGACAGGGGACTGAAGCTTTCTTT.

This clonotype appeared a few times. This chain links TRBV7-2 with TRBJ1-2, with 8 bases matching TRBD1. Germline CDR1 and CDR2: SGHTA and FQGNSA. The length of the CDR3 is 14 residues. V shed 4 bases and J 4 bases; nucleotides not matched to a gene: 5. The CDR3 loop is CASSSPTGVYGYTF. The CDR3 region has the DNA TGTGCCAGCAGCTCCCCGACAGGGGTCTATGGCTACACCTTC.

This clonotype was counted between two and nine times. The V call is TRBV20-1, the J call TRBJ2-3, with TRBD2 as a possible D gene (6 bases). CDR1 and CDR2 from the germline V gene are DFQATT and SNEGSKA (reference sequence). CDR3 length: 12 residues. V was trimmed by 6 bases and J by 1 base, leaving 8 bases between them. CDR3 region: CSAERGTDTQYF. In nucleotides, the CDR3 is TGCAGTGCCGAGCGGGGCACAGATACGCAGTATTTT.

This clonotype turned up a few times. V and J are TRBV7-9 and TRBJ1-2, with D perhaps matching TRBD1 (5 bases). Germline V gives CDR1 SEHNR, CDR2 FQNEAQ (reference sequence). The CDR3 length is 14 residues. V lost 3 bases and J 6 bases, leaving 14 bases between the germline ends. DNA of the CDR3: TGTGCCAGCAGCTTTGAAAGGGGTTCGAATGGCTACACCTTC. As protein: CASSFERGSNGYTF.

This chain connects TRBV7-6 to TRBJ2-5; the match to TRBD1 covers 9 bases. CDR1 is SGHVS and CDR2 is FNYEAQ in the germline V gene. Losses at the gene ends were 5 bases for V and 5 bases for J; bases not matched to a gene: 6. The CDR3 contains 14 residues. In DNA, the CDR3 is TGTGCCAGCAGCATGGGACAGGGTCCGGAGACCCAGTACTTC. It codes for CASSMGQGPETQYF.